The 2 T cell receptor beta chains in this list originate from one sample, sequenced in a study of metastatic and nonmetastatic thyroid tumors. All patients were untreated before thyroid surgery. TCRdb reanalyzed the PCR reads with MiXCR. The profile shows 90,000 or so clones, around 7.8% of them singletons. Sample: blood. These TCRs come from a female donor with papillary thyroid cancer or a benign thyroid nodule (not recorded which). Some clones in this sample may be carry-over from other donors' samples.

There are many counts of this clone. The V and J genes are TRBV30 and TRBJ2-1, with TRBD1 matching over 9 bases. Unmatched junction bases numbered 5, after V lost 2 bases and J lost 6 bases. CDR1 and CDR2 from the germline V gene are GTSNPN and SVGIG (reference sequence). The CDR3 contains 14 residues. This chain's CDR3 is CAWSSGQGFNEQFF. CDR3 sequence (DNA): TGTGCCTGGAGTTCGGGACAGGGTTTCAATGAGCAGTTCTTC. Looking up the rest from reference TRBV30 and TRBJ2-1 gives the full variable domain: SQTIHQWPATLVQPVGSPLSLECTVEGTSNPNLYWYRQAAGRGLQLLFYSVGIGQISSEVPQNLSASRPQDRQFILSSKKLLLSDSGFYLCAWSSGQGFNEQFFGPGTRLTVL.

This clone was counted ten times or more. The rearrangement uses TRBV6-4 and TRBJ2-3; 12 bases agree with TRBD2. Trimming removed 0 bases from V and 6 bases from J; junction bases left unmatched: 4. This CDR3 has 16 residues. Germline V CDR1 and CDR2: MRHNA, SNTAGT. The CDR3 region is CASSDSTSGGTDTQYF. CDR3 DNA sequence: TGTGCCAGCAGTGACTCGACTAGCGGGGGTACGGATACGCAGTATTTT.